Shown below are 5 T cell receptor beta chains from a single sample sequenced in a study of blood T cells in healthy people across ages. Using a J-beta primer mix together with a sample-barcoded 5' primer, a second PCR was run for roughly 7 to 12 cycles. TCRdb called the 5' RACE reads again in MiXCR, with one record for every CDR3 protein. The sample has approximately 780,000 distinct CDR3 sequences, more than 25% seen once; the top ten hold 3%. These data were likewise used in another study, on T cells of mothers and their children.

Sequenced material: blood. These receptors all come from a boy aged 10-17 years in good health.

V usage is TRBV6-5 and J usage is TRBJ2-1, with TRBD1 matching over 8 bases. The J call is in doubt because the DNA end fits TRBJ2-7 better. The V gene's germline CDR1 is MNHEY and CDR2 SVGAGI. CDR3 size: 13 residues. The DNA of the CDR3 is TGTGCCAGCAGAAGGACAGGGAACCACGAGCAGTACTTC. Protein product: CASRRTGNHEQYF.

The chain joins TRBV10-3 to TRBJ2-1; the D is unclear. The CDR3 has 14 residues. The ends were cut back, 0 bases at V and 1 base at J, with 4 bases in the middle. The germline CDR1 and CDR2 sequences are ENHRY and SYGVKD. CDR3 DNA sequence: TGTGCCATCAGTGAGTCTAAGTCCTACAATGAGCAGTTCTTC. Amino acids: CAISESKSYNEQFF.

This clonotype has just a few counts. The chain combines TRBV5-1 with TRBJ1-5; D is unresolved. Trimming removed 0 bases from V and 1 base from J, with 8 bases in between. The CDR3 has 15 residues. Germline V gene lookup returns CDR1 SGHRS and CDR2 YFSETQ. CDR3 sequence reads: CASSLDGVSNQPQHF. The CDR3 bases are TGCGCCAGCAGCTTGGATGGGGTGAGCAATCAGCCCCAGCATTTT.

This clonotype was observed a few times. The chain joins TRBV7-9 to TRBJ1-1; 7 nucleotides match TRBD1. The V gene's germline CDR1 is SEHNR and CDR2 FQNEAQ (reference sequence). This CDR3 region has 15 residues. Unmatched junction bases numbered 6, after V lost 5 bases and J lost 0 bases. CDR3 nucleotide sequence: TGTGCCAGCAGCGCCCGGACAGGCATGAACACTGAAGCTTTCTTT. Translation gives CASSARTGMNTEAFF.

The genes are TRBV7-9 and TRBJ2-7; TRBD1 matches 8 bases. Germline values: CDR1 SEHNR, CDR2 FQNEAQ (reference sequence). With 3 bases clipped from V and 3 bases from J, the junction kept 4 bases outside the gene matches. The CDR3 length is 14 residues. The CDR3 sequence: CASSFQGAYYEQYF. The CDR3 DNA is TGTGCCAGCAGCTTTCAGGGGGCGTACTACGAGCAGTACTTC.